This is a list of T cell receptor beta chains from one sample in a study of long-term antiretroviral therapy in people with HIV. Sequenced by immunoSEQ multiplex PCR; TCRdb stores in-frame clones only, minus some. This sample yields about 14,000 clones, of which around four fifths are seen a single time; more than 15% belongs to the top ten. The specimen was unsorted PBMCs, collected 1.8 years before starting antiretroviral therapy. These receptors were obtained from a woman in her thirties or forties with HIV. Each CDR3 is given with its conserved first and last residue. The D gene is left open where the match is weak. Expanded clones are given a class, and other clones once, few, many or no size at all.

CDR3 DNA,CDR3 protein,J gene,clone size,D gene,V gene
TGTGCCTGGAGTGTAACGGGGGGCAATGAGCAGTTCTTC,CAWSVTGGNEQFF,TRBJ2-1,.,TRBD2,TRBV30
TGTGCCAGCAGCCCACATGAGGGGGGCTCCTACGAGCAGTACTTC,CASSPHEGGSYEQYF,TRBJ2-7,once,.,TRBV9
TGTGCCAGTACCCTGAGAGTCTCTGGAAACACCATATATTTT,CASTLRVSGNTIYF,TRBJ1-3,few,.,TRBV19
TGTGCCAGCAGTCTTAGGGCGGGGGCCTATGAGCAGTTCTTC,CASSLRAGAYEQFF,TRBJ2-1,.,.,TRBV7-9
TGTGCCAGCAGTGCACAGGGCGCCGGGGAGCTGTTTTTT,CASSAQGAGELFF,TRBJ2-2,.,.,TRBV2
TGTGCCAGCACCTCAACCCAAAGCTCCTACGAGCAGTACTTC,CASTSTQSSYEQYF,TRBJ2-7,few,.,TRBV7-6
TGCGCCAGCAGCCCCACGGGACGGGAGACCCAGTACTTC,CASSPTGRETQYF,TRBJ2-5,.,.,TRBV5-1
TGTGCCAGCAGCCCTTCGTCGTACAGCCACTCCTACAATGAGCAGTTCTTC,CASSPSSYSHSYNEQFF,TRBJ2-1,.,.,TRBV11-2
TGTGCCAGCAGTTTCCGACCGGGAGGGTACGAGCAGTACTTC,CASSFRPGGYEQYF,TRBJ2-7,.,TRBD2,TRBV27
TGTGCCAGCAGCCAACCGGGAGGAAGAACCGGGGAGCTGTTTTTT,CASSQPGGRTGELFF,TRBJ2-2,.,TRBD2,TRBV14
TGTGCCAGTAGCTCTCCGGGGACTAGCGGGAGTAATGAGCAGTTCTTC,CASSSPGTSGSNEQFF,TRBJ2-1,.,TRBD2,TRBV19
TGTGCCAGCTCGGAAGAGGGAGGAAAACTGTTTTTT,CASSEEGGKLFF,TRBJ1-4,.,.,TRBV6-6
TGCGCCAGCAGCCTGGGCTCGGGAGTCACCGGGGAGCTGTTTTTT,CASSLGSGVTGELFF,TRBJ2-2,.,.,TRBV5-1
TGTGCCAGCAGCTCCTCGCGTGGGACCTCCAGCGAGCAGTACTTC,CASSSSRGTSSEQYF,TRBJ2-7,.,.,TRBV7-8
TGCGCCAGCAGCCTCCAAATTCCGACAGATACTAGCACAGATACGCAGTATTTT,CASSLQIPTDTSTDTQYF,TRBJ2-3,.,.,TRBV4-3
TGTGCCAGCAGTTCTGGAGGGGGCTACGAGCAGTACTTC,CASSSGGGYEQYF,TRBJ2-7,.,.,TRBV28
TGCGCCAGCAGCTTAAGGGAAGCTAACTATGGCTACACCTTC,CASSLREANYGYTF,TRBJ1-2,.,.,TRBV5-1
TGTGCCAGCAGCCAATTTGGGGGGAGTGCCGATACGCAGTATTTT,CASSQFGGSADTQYF,TRBJ2-3,.,.,TRBV14
TGTGCCAGCAGTTCGGTCGGGGATTCCTACGAGCAGTACTTC,CASSSVGDSYEQYF,TRBJ2-7,.,.,TRBV27
TGTGCCAGCAGTTACTCAGGGGGAACACCCTACACCTTC,CASSYSGGTPYTF,TRBJ1-2,.,.,TRBV6-5
TGTGCCAGCAGCTCTCCGGGACTAGCGGATTCCCAAGAGACCCAGTACTTC,CASSSPGLADSQETQYF,TRBJ2-5,.,TRBD2,TRBV7-3
TGTGCCAGCACGCAGAACTATGGCTACACCTTC,CASTQNYGYTF,TRBJ1-2,few,.,TRBV28
TGTGCCAGCAGGACCTTACAGGGGTCGAACACTGAAGCTTTCTTT,CASRTLQGSNTEAFF,TRBJ1-1,.,TRBD1,TRBV27
TGTGCCAGCAGTTTAGGGCCTTTTGGAGACAATGAGCAGTTCTTC,CASSLGPFGDNEQFF,TRBJ2-1,.,.,TRBV27
TGTGCCAGCAGACCTTATGGACAGAACTATGGCTACACCTTC,CASRPYGQNYGYTF,TRBJ1-2,.,.,TRBV2
TGTGCCAGCAGCTTAGCCGGACGGCACATCACAGATACGCAGTATTTT,CASSLAGRHITDTQYF,TRBJ2-3,.,.,TRBV7-9
TGTGCCAGCAGCTTGGGGCGAGCTAGGTCCTACACAGATACGCAGTATTTT,CASSLGRARSYTDTQYF,TRBJ2-3,.,.,TRBV5-6
TGTGCCAGCTCACCCCATCCGGGACTAGTGGCTCAAGAGACCCAGTACTTC,CASSPHPGLVAQETQYF,TRBJ2-5,.,TRBD2,TRBV18
TGTGCCAGCAGCGTAGATGGGGTGGGCACTGAAGCTTTCTTT,CASSVDGVGTEAFF,TRBJ1-1,.,.,TRBV9
TGTGCCAGCAGTGAACGGGACGCGGGAGGGTACGAGCAGTACTTC,CASSERDAGGYEQYF,TRBJ2-7,.,TRBD2,TRBV2
TGTGCCAGCAGCCAAGTGTCTCAGGCATCCTACGAGCAGTACTTC,CASSQVSQASYEQYF,TRBJ2-7,.,.,TRBV4-2
TGTGCCAGTAGTATAGGGCAGGGGACTGAAGCTTTCTTT,CASSIGQGTEAFF,TRBJ1-1,.,.,TRBV19
TGTGCCAGCAGTGGTTACGCGGTGGGGTACACTGAAGCTTTCTTT,CASSGYAVGYTEAFF,TRBJ1-1,.,.,TRBV2
TGTGCCAGCTCACAGACAGAGTCGGGGGGCTACACCTTC,CASSQTESGGYTF,TRBJ1-2,.,.,TRBV18
TGTGCCAGCAGGGAACTAGCGGGGGCCGGGGAGCTGTTTTTT,CASRELAGAGELFF,TRBJ2-2,once,TRBD2,TRBV7-3
TGTGCCAGCAGCTTATTGACTATGGTCACCGGGGAGCTGTTTTTT,CASSLLTMVTGELFF,TRBJ2-2,once,.,TRBV7-9
TGTGCCAGCAGTTTATACGGGGGCAGAACTGAAGCTTTCTTT,CASSLYGGRTEAFF,TRBJ1-1,.,.,TRBV27